This is a list of T cell receptor beta chains from one sample in a study of blood T cells in healthy people across ages. TCRdb re-called the 5' RACE reads through MiXCR, storing one row per CDR3 protein. The sample carries approximately 690,000 distinct CDR3 sequences, about 53% recorded once. The specimen was blood. These receptor sequences come from a man between 60 and 75 years old in good health. The CDR3 runs from the conserved cysteine through the conserved F or W. Fields, in order: D gene, J gene, V gene, clone size, CDR3 protein, CDR3 DNA. A D gene is named only where the DNA matches it firmly. A row's size may be missing; if present it is once, few, many or a size class.

. TRBJ2-1 TRBV29-1 . CSVTKTGYNEQFF TGCAGCGTGACTAAGACAGGCTACAATGAGCAGTTCTTC
. TRBJ2-7 TRBV5-1 . CASSPGQGRPNEQYF TGCGCCAGCAGCCCCGGGCAGGGGCGTCCCAACGAGCAGTACTTC
TRBD2 TRBJ2-5 TRBV18 . CASSPLTSGAGETQYF TGTGCCAGCTCACCCCTCACTAGCGGCGCTGGGGAGACCCAGTACTTC
. TRBJ2-3 TRBV3-1 . CASSQIPDPSTDTQYF TGTGCCAGCAGCCAAATCCCGGATCCTAGCACAGATACGCAGTATTTT
. TRBJ1-4 TRBV5-1 . CASSLVGGGATNEKLFF TGCGCCAGCAGCTTGGTGGGGGGAGGCGCAACTAATGAAAAACTGTTTTTT
. TRBJ2-3 TRBV20-1 . CSARPPYGADTQYF TGCAGTGCTAGGCCACCCTATGGTGCAGATACGCAGTATTTT
. TRBJ2-7 TRBV20-1 few CSARDREVSEQYF TGCAGTGCTAGAGACAGGGAGGTCTCCGAGCAGTACTTC
TRBD2 TRBJ2-2 TRBV7-2 once CASSFLAGATLNTGELFF TGTGCCAGCAGCTTCCTAGCGGGGGCCACTCTGAACACCGGGGAGCTGTTTTTT
. TRBJ2-5 TRBV2 . CATRPRSSYETQYF TGTGCCACCCGACCGCGGAGTAGTTACGAGACCCAGTACTTC
. TRBJ2-5 TRBV7-9 few CASSPARDKGVESQYF TGTGCCAGCAGCCCAGCGAGGGACAAGGGTGTTGAGAGCCAGTACTTC
. TRBJ2-2 TRBV7-6 few CASSLGQSGELFF TGTGCCAGCAGCTTGGGCCAATCCGGGGAGCTGTTTTTT
. TRBJ1-2 TRBV2 few CASSPATGQGVGYTF TGTGCCAGCAGCCCCGCAACAGGGCAGGGTGTAGGCTACACCTTC
TRBD1 TRBJ1-5 TRBV4-2 few CASSQGQGPSNQPQHF TGTGCCAGCAGCCAGGGACAGGGACCAAGCAATCAGCCCCAGCATTTT
TRBD1 TRBJ1-2 TRBV12-3/TRBV12-4 . CASSLGDRARYTF TGTGCCAGCAGTTTAGGGGACAGGGCCCGCTACACCTTC
TRBD2 TRBJ2-1 TRBV4-2 . CASSPILAGQGNEQFF TGTGCCAGCAGCCCAATACTAGCGGGGCAGGGCAATGAGCAGTTCTTC
. TRBJ2-3 TRBV28 . CASRDRPSGTDTQYF TGTGCCAGCCGGGATAGGCCCTCGGGAACAGATACGCAGTATTTT
TRBD2 TRBJ2-3 TRBV25-1 . CASSELAGGLTDTQYF TGTGCCAGCAGTGAATTAGCGGGGGGGCTTACAGATACGCAGTATTTT
. TRBJ2-6 TRBV15 . CATSNTGYSGANVLTF TGTGCCACCAGCAACACAGGGTACTCCGGGGCCAACGTCCTGACTTTC
TRBD2 TRBJ2-1 TRBV7-2 . CASSLVSGGLGNEQFF TGTGCCAGCAGCTTAGTTAGCGGGGGCCTAGGGAATGAGCAGTTCTTC
. TRBJ2-1 TRBV29-1 few CSVAQHQYNEQFF TGCAGCGTTGCCCAACACCAATACAATGAGCAGTTCTTC
. TRBJ2-1 TRBV10-3 . CAISESKQEQFF TGTGCCATCAGTGAGTCAAAGCAGGAGCAGTTCTTC
. TRBJ2-7 TRBV5-1 few CASSLVGLGYEQYF TGCGCCAGCAGCTTGGTCGGGTTGGGCTACGAGCAGTACTTC
. TRBJ2-3 TRBV15 few CATSGRTALSTDTQYF TGTGCCACCAGCGGCCGGACGGCCCTTAGCACAGATACGCAGTATTTT
. TRBJ2-3 TRBV10-2 . CASSESAYTQYF TGCGCCAGCAGTGAGTCTGCGTATACGCAGTATTTT
TRBD1 TRBJ1-2 TRBV2 once CASRPGQGASYGYTF TGTGCCAGCAGACCTGGACAGGGGGCCAGCTATGGCTACACCTTC
. TRBJ2-5 TRBV2 . CASRAQGTREETQYF TGTGCCAGCAGAGCCCAGGGCACGAGGGAAGAGACCCAGTACTTC
. TRBJ1-6 TRBV27 . CASSFLNSPLHF TGTGCCAGCAGTTTCCTGAATTCACCCCTCCACTTT
. TRBJ1-4 TRBV20-1 . CSATRGTNEKLFF TGCAGTGCTACCAGGGGAACTAATGAAAAACTGTTTTTT
. TRBJ2-1 TRBV24-1 few CATSVPRQGLYNEQFF TGTGCCACCAGTGTTCCTCGACAAGGGCTCTACAATGAGCAGTTCTTC
. TRBJ1-5 TRBV7-2 . CASSLVAGDNQPQHF TGTGCCAGCAGCTTAGTGGCAGGCGACAATCAGCCCCAGCATTTT
. TRBJ2-5 TRBV10-3 . CAISEGKSAGRETQYF TGTGCCATCAGTGAGGGGAAGAGCGCAGGGCGGGAGACCCAGTACTTC
TRBD2 TRBJ2-4 TRBV27 . CASSLGGIAKNIQYF TGTGCCAGCAGTTTGGGGGGGATTGCCAAAAACATTCAGTACTTC
. TRBJ2-5 TRBV9 . CASSVRQTQETQYF TGTGCCAGCAGCGTTCGTCAGACACAAGAGACCCAGTACTTC
TRBD2 TRBJ2-4 TRBV28 . CASSLWGGGAINIQYF TGTGCCAGCAGTTTATGGGGGGGGGGAGCGATAAACATTCAGTACTTC
. TRBJ2-1 TRBV9 . CASSLRESNNEQFF TGTGCCAGCAGCCTCCGGGAGTCAAACAATGAGCAGTTCTTC
TRBD2 TRBJ2-7 TRBV20-1 . CSARSSGPYEQYF TGCAGTGCTAGAAGTAGCGGGCCTTACGAGCAGTACTTC
. TRBJ1-5 TRBV2 . CASSFSAGNQPQHF TGTGCCAGCAGTTTCTCCGCAGGGAATCAGCCCCAGCATTTT
. TRBJ2-7 TRBV27 few CASSLQGKSYEQYF TGTGCCAGCAGTTTACAGGGGAAGTCCTACGAGCAGTACTTC
. TRBJ2-7 TRBV2 . CASSAVLFSREQYF TGTGCCAGCAGTGCGGTCCTATTTTCTAGGGAGCAGTACTTC
. TRBJ2-1 TRBV15 . CATSRDLVLDNEQFF TGTGCCACCAGCAGAGATCTGGTACTCGACAATGAGCAGTTCTTC
. TRBJ1-2 TRBV6-1 few CASSASQGWYGYTF TGTGCCAGCAGCGCGAGCCAGGGATGGTATGGCTACACCTTC
TRBD1 TRBJ1-4 TRBV4-1 . CASSRSFQGVTNEKLFF TGCGCCAGCAGCCGAAGTTTTCAGGGGGTGACTAATGAAAAACTGTTTTTT
TRBD1 TRBJ1-2 TRBV5-1 . CASRPGQGNGYTF TGCGCCAGCAGGCCAGGACAGGGGAATGGCTACACCTTC
TRBD2 TRBJ2-7 TRBV4-2 . CASSQGLAGDEQYF TGTGCCAGCAGCCAAGGACTAGCGGGGGACGAGCAGTACTTC
TRBD1 TRBJ1-6 TRBV6-1 . CASSGQGGPLHF TGTGCCAGCAGTGGACAGGGGGGACCCCTCCACTTT